Given below is one T cell receptor (beta chain) in context. A second roughly 6 to 12 cycle PCR used barcoded and J-beta primers. One entry per CDR3 protein, called by TCRdb with MiXCR from the 5' RACE reads. The sample lists some 640,000 distinct CDR3 sequences; about 30% were seen once. The data derive from a study of blood T cells in healthy people across ages. In germline, CDR1 is KGHDR, CDR2 SFDVKD. This CDR3 has 13 amino acids. Trimming removed 3 bases from V and 8 bases from J; junction bases left unmatched: 3. The V and J genes are TRBV24-1 and TRBJ1-5; 7 bases are shared with TRBD1. Sequencing was performed on blood. This TCR derives from a woman older than 75 in good health. The CDR3 DNA sequence: TGTGCCACCAGTGATCCCGGGACAGAGCCCCAGCATTTT. Residues: CATSDPGTEPQHF.